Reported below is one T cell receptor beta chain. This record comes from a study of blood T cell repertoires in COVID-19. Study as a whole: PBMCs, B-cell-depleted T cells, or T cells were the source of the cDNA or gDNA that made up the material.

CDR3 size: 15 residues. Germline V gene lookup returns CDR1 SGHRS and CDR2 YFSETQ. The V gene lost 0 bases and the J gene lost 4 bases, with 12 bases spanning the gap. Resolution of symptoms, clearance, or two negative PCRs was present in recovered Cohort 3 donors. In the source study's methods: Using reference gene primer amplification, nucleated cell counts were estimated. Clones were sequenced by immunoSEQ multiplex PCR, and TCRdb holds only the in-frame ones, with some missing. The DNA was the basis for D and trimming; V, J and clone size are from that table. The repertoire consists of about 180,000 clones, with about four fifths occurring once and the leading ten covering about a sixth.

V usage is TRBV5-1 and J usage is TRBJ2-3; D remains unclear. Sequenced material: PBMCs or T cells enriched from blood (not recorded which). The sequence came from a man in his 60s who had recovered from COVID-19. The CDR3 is CASSLDNVESDTQYF. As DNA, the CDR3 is TGCGCCAGCAGCTTGGATAATGTGGAGTCAGATACGCAGTATTTT.